This entry features one TCR beta chain sequence. The table lists this clonotype with a few counts. Its antigen has not been determined. Within one base of it there is no much larger clone, and no base qualities were kept. Library preparation employed 5' RACE. Sequencing relied on an Illumina HiSeq 2500. The second PCR ran for roughly 6 to 11 cycles and used a J-beta primer mix along with a sample-barcoded 5' primer. Each TCR beta cDNA molecule received a unique molecular identifier from a template-switch 5' adaptor carrying 12 random nucleotides. Each sample yielded at least 2.5 million CDR3-containing paired-end reads. The Mint cDNA synthesis kit, primed by a TRBC-specific oligonucleotide, was used to synthesize first-strand cDNA from all RNA. After uracil-DNA glycosylase treatment, a first 18-cycle PCR used universal primers M1SS and BC2_uni_R on all cDNA. On the authors' methods: Normalization of each sample was performed by random selection of 1 million high-quality reads, each carrying a distinct molecular identifier. Instead of being binned into consensus sequences, reads with shared molecular identifiers were discarded. MiTCR, set to a Q25 quality threshold and the strictest error-elimination algorithm, was used for CDR3 identification, clonotype clustering and error correction. Lower-bound total TCR beta diversity was estimated with a nonparametric unseen species model using Euler transformation. The public reads were quality trimmed at Q25 with fastp and then assembled into clones with MiXCR by TCRdb, keeping productive beta chains. Here each entry gathers all rows of one CDR3 protein and keeps the most common genes and DNA. The V and J calls reflect TCRdb's pipeline rather than the authors' work. This sample holds about 940,000 distinct CDR3 sequences; around 46% were observed only once. Together, the top ten hold roughly 12% of the sample.

Systemically healthy Caucasian individuals from Russia, approximately 39 in total and aged roughly 6 to 100 years, were included as donors. Each donor gave 9.5 to 10 milliliters of peripheral blood, drawn into EDTA-treated Vacutainer tubes. Ficoll-Paque density-gradient centrifugation was used to isolate PBMCs, with at least 7 million obtained per sample. Total RNA was extracted from PBMCs with Trizol reagent, with at least 5 micrograms obtained per sample. For every donor, an aliquot of PBMCs went through flow cytometry to measure the percentages of naive CD45RAhigh/CD27high T cells. The germline V gene (reference sequence) yields LGHDT for CDR1 and YNNKEL for CDR2. From the cysteine through the phenylalanine, the CDR3 covers 12 amino acids. Kept here is only the CDR3 DNA, which spans 36 bases and is read in frame from base 1. The junction carries 10 bases between V and J, which are trimmed by 4 bases and 6 bases respectively.

The data belong to a study of blood T cells in healthy people across ages (dated by TCRdb to between 2014 and 2017). In terms of the full investigation: In model experiments, template switching captured about one uniquely barcoded TCR beta cDNA molecule for every two T cells. Using deep sequencing normalized with unique cDNA molecular identifiers, the study measured how TCR beta repertoire diversity changes with age. The donors were split into four age groups: young (average around 16 years), middle-aged (around 40), aged (over 55) and long-lived (under 85). To avoid experimental bias, donors of different ages were randomly spread across the sequencing lanes. Two additional independent replicas of 1 million unique cDNA reads from the same blood draw were analyzed for two donors (one aged 18 to 30 and one aged 80 or older). Broad study findings and their caveats: Observed TCR beta diversity per million T cells fell roughly linearly with age, and a significant reduction was already apparent by age about 43. Observed TCR beta diversity correlated strongly with the percentage of naive T cells measured by flow cytometry. Since profiling was done on bulk unsorted PBMCs, naive and antigen-experienced compartments could not be conclusively compared. Compared with the aged group, the long-lived group had more naive CD4+ T cells, fewer expanded clones and increased TCR diversity, a pattern suggesting age selection. The CMV infection status of donors was not known, potentially confounding age-related changes in expanded clonotypes. Estimates of total diversity based on one million sequenced T cells were regarded as lower bounds and as underestimates.

This TCR came from a man under 40 in good health. The rearrangement joined TRBV3-1 to TRBJ2-7, with no confident D gene call. Sequencing was done on a sample of blood. The DNA sequence is given as TGTGCCAGCAGCCCCGGTACCGGCGAGCAGTACTTC. Translated, this gives CASSPGTGEQYF.